This record concerns one TCR beta chain sequence. The entry originates in a study of technical replicates of blood from a handful of donors. Sequenced by immunoSEQ multiplex PCR; TCRdb stores in-frame clones only, minus some. This repertoire shows 60,000 or so clones, more than 75% found once; its top ten account for roughly 5.2%. This sequence originates from a human donor in good health. Some clones in this sample may be carry-over from other donors' samples. The sequenced sample was PBMCs.

The CDR3 coding sequence is TGTGCCAGCACCCCCCGGCCAGGACAGGGATCTGGGGCCAACGTCCTGACTTTC. This translates into CASTPRPGQGSGANVLTF. The chain joins TRBV9 to TRBJ2-6, with 8 bases fitting TRBD1. The CDR3 runs 18 residues. Trimming took 6 bases from V and 1 from J; bases not matched to a gene: 12. Germline V gives CDR1 SGDLS, CDR2 YYNGEE.